Sequencing of this T cell receptor (beta chain) was carried out in a study of Tregs in tolerant kidney transplant recipients (dated by TCRdb to about 2019). About the investigation overall: Transplants used related donors with nonmyeloablative bone marrow transplantation; mixed chimerism was transient in the human trials. TCRbeta sequencing was used in the study to identify donor-specific regulatory T cells before combined kidney and bone marrow transplantation, and the identified cells were then tracked after transplant. On the study overall, not on this receptor specifically: Donor-specific Treg expansion was found to exceed global Treg expansion in tolerant patients, suggesting antigen-driven rather than nonspecific expansion. Expanding Tregs with activated donor B cells appeared to identify the most biologically relevant and donor-specific TCRbeta repertoire. Because the study included only a small number of patients, the results must be confirmed in larger populations and under other immunosuppression protocols. For some patients, the PCR primers changed as time went on, which meant samples from those patients could not be compared with one another at the nucleotide level. Although technical replication error seemed to be minimal, the question of biological reproducibility was not addressed directly.

For TCRbeta CDR3 sequencing, genomic DNA from the sorted cells was extracted using the QIAGEN DNeasy Blood and Tissue Kit. High-throughput TCRbeta CDR3 sequencing was carried out commercially through immunoSEQ, with PCR amplification with bias correction and internal controls included. In the original analysis: Unique productive TCRbeta sequences were defined by CDR3 nucleotide sequence where primers matched, otherwise by CDR3 amino acid sequence with Vbeta and Jbeta genes. To correct for sorting error, sequences found in more than one sorted population at a frequency ratio of 2:1 or less were discarded, and the remaining shared sequences were assigned to the population with the higher frequency. Sequences were defined as donor-reactive when expanded at least 5-fold in CFSE-low cells versus unstimulated cells and present at a frequency of at least 0.01% in CFSE-low cells. Jensen-Shannon divergence, calculated on the top 100 TCRbeta sequences ranked by frequency, was used to quantify repertoire divergence. For any sample with multiple sequencing runs, sorting error was corrected in each run separately before the runs were pooled. In TCRdb, the immuneACCESS table is reduced to in-frame sequences with V and J assigned. These tables do not hold every clone; where another copy was compared, an unresolved V gene accounts for under half, and the others remain unexplained. V and J calls plus clone size are reproduced from that table; the DNA served to infer D and trimming. This sample holds more than 60,000 clones; 95% to 98% were observed only once. The top ten clonotypes cover about 0.5% of the sample.

The meaning of the sample's time point label: blood sample drawn before combined kidney and bone marrow transplant. Thawed PBMCs were FACS-sorted into unstimulated Tregs (CD4+CD25+CD127-), CD4+ non-Tregs (CD4+CD25-), CD4 cells and CD8 cells. The patients were 4 recipients of combined kidney and bone marrow transplants from the ITN036ST trial, and samples were available only for these trial subjects. Healthy control blood was processed to PBMCs by Ficoll density gradient and cryopreserved, and patient PBMCs were collected before and after transplant. The germline ends are 17 bases apart after V is trimmed by 8 bases and J by 0 bases. Sequences LGHNA (CDR1) and YNFKEQ (CDR2) are obtained from the germline V gene. The CDR3 numbers 15 residues from cysteine through phenylalanine. CDR3 DNA is the only sequence kept; it has 45 bases, read in frame from the first base. Comment on this clone: There is no known antigen for this receptor. No quality values exist for individual bases; no much larger clone is one base distant.

The chain was built from TRBV4-2 and TRBJ2-7; possibly the D gene is TRBD2, per 6 matching bases. This sample comprised CD4+ T cells from blood, obtained before the transplant. This TCR came from a human donor who received a combined kidney and bone marrow transplant. The CDR3 amino acid sequence is: CASAGGGASSYEQYF. The DNA reads TGTGCCAGCGCCGGTGGAGGGGCGAGCTCCTACGAGCAGTACTTC.